This passage covers 29 T cell receptor beta chains from one sample sequenced in a study of brain metastases from non-small cell lung cancer. The protocol was immunoSEQ multiplex PCR, while the TCRdb copy is restricted to in-frame clones and leaves out a portion. The sample consists of approximately 7,800 clones, over 80% of them appearing once. The sample consisted of primary lung tumor tissue. The receptors come from a donor aged 40 or over with non-small cell lung cancer.

This clone was seen a single time. This chain links TRBV25-1 with TRBJ2-7; D remains ambiguous. V was trimmed by 5 bases and J by 0 bases, leaving 11 bases between them. Per the germline V gene, CDR1 is MGHDK and CDR2 is SYGVNS. The CDR3 loop spans 14 amino acids. DNA of the CDR3: TGTGCCAGCAGTCCTTACGACGGCTCCTACGAGCAGTACTTC. Encoded protein: CASSPYDGSYEQYF.

This chain links TRBV2 with TRBJ1-4; the D gene is possibly TRBD1 (6 bases). CDR1 is SNHLY and CDR2 is FYNNEI in the germline V gene. V was clipped by 7 bases and J by 7 bases, with 16 bases between them. The CDR3 has 14 amino acids. In DNA, the CDR3 is TGTGCCAGCAATGACCGGGGGCTAAGTGAAAAACTGTTTTTT. This encodes CASNDRGLSEKLFF.

CDR3 region: CASSPSAGQIYNEQFF. In nucleotides, the CDR3 is TGTGCCAGCAGCCCGAGCGCGGGACAGATATACAATGAGCAGTTCTTC. The chain carries TRBV7-2 and TRBJ2-1; D may be TRBD1 (7 bases). This CDR3 spans 16 amino acids. Per the germline V gene, CDR1 is SGHTA and CDR2 is FQGNSA. Trimming shortened V by 5 bases and J by 4 bases, and 18 bases separated the two germline ends.

This clone was recorded a few times. One end of the junction fails to match germline, which may point to a read error. V and J are TRBV6-2 or TRBV6-3 and TRBJ2-2; D remains unclear. CDR1 is MNHEY, CDR2 SVGEGT, per germline. This CDR3 has 13 amino acids. In DNA, the CDR3 is TGTGCCAGCAGTTACTCGAATACCGGGGAGCTGTTTTTT. Translated: CASSYSNTGELFF.

V usage is TRBV27 and J usage is TRBJ2-3, with D unclear. CDR3 length: 12 residues. Trimming left V 6 bases short and J 0 bases short, with 4 bases between. Germline V gene lookup returns CDR1 MNHEY and CDR2 SMNVEV (reference sequence). As DNA, the CDR3 is TGTGCCAGCAGCCCAAGCACAGATACGCAGTATTTT. It translates to CASSPSTDTQYF.

The chain carries TRBV4-3 and TRBJ1-2; 8 nucleotides match TRBD1. The CDR3 totals 14 residues. The junction had 6 bases not matched to a gene; V was cut back by 5 bases and J by 4 bases. The germline CDR1 and CDR2 sequences are LGHNA and YSLEER. The CDR3: CASSYTGGGYGYTF. CDR3 DNA sequence: TGCGCCAGCAGCTACACAGGGGGAGGCTATGGCTACACCTTC.

J is TRBJ1-5 and V is TRBV7-2, with unresolved D. Between the trimmed V and J ends, which lost 1 base and 7 bases, there was a span of 14 bases. The CDR3 contains 15 residues. Germline assignment: CDR1 SGHTA and CDR2 FQGNSA. This CDR3 reads CASSLEFWRSQPQHF. CDR3 nucleotide sequence: TGTGCCAGCAGCTTAGAGTTTTGGAGAAGCCAGCCCCAGCATTTT.

V gene TRBV6-6 combines with J gene TRBJ1-5, with a tentative D call TRBD1 (5 bases). V lost 0 bases, J lost 5 bases, and 5 bases lay in between. Germline loops: CDR1 MNHNY, CDR2 SVGAGI (reference sequence). This CDR3 is 13 amino acids long. The CDR3 reads CASSYSGDQPQHF. In DNA form, the CDR3 reads TGTGCCAGCAGTTACTCAGGGGATCAGCCCCAGCATTTT.

The chain combines TRBV9 with TRBJ1-3, with D maybe TRBD1 (5 bases). Trimming cost V 3 bases and J 1 base, with 20 bases left between them. Germline values: CDR1 SGDLS, CDR2 YYNGEE. There are 18 residues in the CDR3. The CDR3 nucleotides are TGTGCCAGCAGCGGTAGTGGTCCAATTACAGGATCTGGAAACACCATATATTTT. Encoded protein: CASSGSGPITGSGNTIYF.

The chain has TRBV2 and TRBJ1-1; TRBD1 might be the D (5 bases). Trimming pared 5 bases from V and 0 bases from J, leaving 7 bases between. Germline values: CDR1 SNHLY, CDR2 FYNNEI. This CDR3 region has 13 residues. CDR3 nucleotide sequence: TGTGCCAGCAGTACAGGAATGAACACTGAAGCTTTCTTT. This gives the protein CASSTGMNTEAFF.

This chain connects TRBV6-8 to TRBJ1-2; 10 bases line up with TRBD1. Losses at the gene ends were 4 bases for V and 2 bases for J; bases not matched to a gene: 4. This CDR3 is built from 15 residues. Looked up from germline, CDR1 is MNHGY and CDR2 is SAAAGT. This chain's CDR3 is CASSWEGQGNYGYTF. CDR3 in DNA: TGTGCCAGCAGTTGGGAGGGACAGGGGAACTATGGCTACACCTTC.

V usage is TRBV11-3 and J usage is TRBJ2-2, with D maybe TRBD1 (6 bases). This CDR3 region has 15 residues. Germline V gene data show CDR1 as SGHNT and CDR2 as YENEEA. The V gene lost 5 bases and the J gene lost 5 bases, with 15 bases spanning the gap. The CDR3 loop is CASSQRDTPTGELFF. The CDR3 DNA sequence: TGTGCCAGCAGCCAACGGGACACTCCGACCGGGGAGCTGTTTTTT.

The chain joins TRBV28 to TRBJ1-1; D might be TRBD1 (6 bases). Trimming took off 7 bases at V and 4 bases at J, with 16 bases between the two ends. CDR3 length equals 14 residues. CDR1 and CDR2 from the germline V gene are MDHEN and SYDVKM. In DNA form, the CDR3 reads TGTGCCAGCAATTGGACAGAAACGGGCACTGAAGCTTTCTTT. The encoded protein is CASNWTETGTEAFF.

Comments on this clone: Compared with germline, one end of the junction differs, possibly owing to a read error. J is TRBJ1-2 and V is TRBV27; 9 nucleotides agree with TRBD1. Germline CDR1 MNHEY, CDR2 SMNVEV (reference sequence). There are 15 residues in the CDR3. CDR3 sequence reads: CTSSLSGTGIVGYTF. The CDR3 nucleotides read TGTACCAGCAGTTTGTCCGGGACAGGGATCGTCGGCTACACCTTC.

The chain has TRBV2 and TRBJ1-5, with 8 bases matching TRBD1. The CDR3 contains 15 residues. The V gene's germline CDR1 is SNHLY and CDR2 FYNNEI. Losses at the gene ends were 4 bases for V and 6 bases for J; bases not matched to a gene: 8. The CDR3 sequence: CASSVDRGVGQPQHF. DNA for the CDR3: TGTGCCAGCAGTGTTGACAGGGGAGTCGGTCAGCCCCAGCATTTT. The full variable domain, with the rest looked up from reference TRBV2 and TRBJ1-5, is EPEVTQTPSHQVTQMGQEVILRCVPISNHLYFYWYRQILGQKVEFLVSFYNNEISEKSEIFDDQFSVERPDGSNFTLKIRSTKLEDSAMYFCASSVDRGVGQPQHFGDGTRLSIL.

The V and J genes are TRBV12-3 or TRBV12-4 and TRBJ2-4; 8 nucleotides match TRBD1. V was pared by 1 base and J by 11 bases, with 4 bases of the junction left unmatched. The CDR3 spans 13 residues. This CDR3 reads CASSLGTGTLQYF. The CDR3 bases are TGTGCCAGCAGTTTAGGGACAGGGACCCTTCAGTACTTC.

The V and J genes are TRBV7-9 and TRBJ1-2; TRBD1 matches 7 bases. V trimming: 5 bases; J trimming: 3 bases; junction bases outside the gene matches: 6. CDR3 length equals 14 residues. Looked up from germline, CDR1 is SEHNR and CDR2 is FQNEAQ (reference sequence). The CDR3 nucleotides read TGTGCCAGCAGCCCCTCTGGGACAGACTATGGCTACACCTTC. This translates into CASSPSGTDYGYTF.

This clone was counted only a few times. The V gene is TRBV18, the J gene TRBJ1-5; the D gene is possibly TRBD1 (5 bases). The CDR3 has 13 amino acids. Between the trimmed V and J ends, which lost 2 bases and 5 bases, there was a span of 7 bases. The germline V gene encodes CDR1 KGHSH and CDR2 LQKENI. Here the CDR3 reads CASSPARDQPQHF. The CDR3 coding sequence is TGTGCCAGCTCACCAGCCAGGGATCAGCCCCAGCATTTT.

The rearrangement uses TRBV3-1 (or the pseudogene TRBV3-2) and TRBJ2-2; 8 nucleotides agree with TRBD1. The V and J ends lost 3 bases and 1 base, in that order; junction bases with no gene match: 10. The CDR3 extends over 18 amino acids. The germline CDR1 and CDR2 sequences are LGHDT and YNNKEL (reference sequence). CDR3 sequence: CASSHALKGQGNTGELFF. CDR3 nucleotide sequence: TGTGCCAGCAGCCATGCCTTAAAAGGACAGGGGAACACCGGGGAGCTGTTTTTT.

The V gene is TRBV19, the J gene TRBJ1-5, with D unresolved. Germline CDR1 LNHDA, CDR2 SQIVND (reference sequence). V was pared by 3 bases and J by 4 bases, with 13 bases between. This CDR3 contains 15 residues. The CDR3 reads CASSMSGEANQPQHF. CDR3 nucleotides: TGTGCCAGTAGTATGTCGGGAGAGGCTAATCAGCCCCAGCATTTT. Full variable domain (remainder filled in from reference TRBV19 and TRBJ1-5): DGGITQSPKYLFRKEGQNVTLSCEQNLNHDAMYWYRQDPGQGLRLIYYSQIVNDFQKGDIAEGYSVSREKKESFPLTVTSAQKNPTAFYLCASSMSGEANQPQHFGDGTRLSIL.

The chain links TRBV19 to TRBJ1-2; 8 positions match TRBD1. Germline lookup yields CDR1 LNHDA and CDR2 SQIVND (reference sequence). CDR3 size: 14 residues. Germline trimming cut 3 bases from V and 5 bases from J; bases unmatched to any gene: 5. For the CDR3, the DNA is TGTGCCAGTAGTATGAGTGGGACAGGTTATGGCTACACCTTC. This translates into CASSMSGTGYGYTF.

The rearrangement uses TRBV5-5 and TRBJ2-7, with TRBD1 as a possible D gene (6 bases). Germline V lookup: CDR1 SGHKS, CDR2 YYEKEE (reference sequence). Trimming shortened V by 0 bases and J by 0 bases, and 10 bases separated the two germline ends. This CDR3 contains 15 residues. This CDR3 reads CASSLAGHNSYEQYF. CDR3 in DNA: TGTGCCAGCAGCTTGGCGGGACATAACTCCTACGAGCAGTACTTC.

CDR3 sequence (DNA): TGTGCCAGCAGCCAGGCAGGGCTGTCCTATGGCTACACCTTC. Its protein product is CASSQAGLSYGYTF. The chain recombines TRBV3-1 (or the pseudogene TRBV3-2) with TRBJ1-2; D is perhaps TRBD1 (5 bases). CDR3 length: 14 residues. The germline gives CDR1 LGHDT, CDR2 YNNKEL (reference sequence). V was shortened by 3 bases and J by 4 bases, with 12 bases between the two germline ends.

V usage is TRBV6-5 and J usage is TRBJ1-2; a weak D match, TRBD1 (5 bases). Germline values: CDR1 MNHEY, CDR2 SVGAGI. V was clipped by 7 bases and J by 4 bases, with 16 bases between them. This CDR3 comprises 14 residues. The CDR3 DNA is TGTGCCAGCATCTCCCAGGGACTTTCCTATGGCTACACCTTC. Its protein is CASISQGLSYGYTF.

This chain uses TRBV4-3 with TRBJ1-1; D gene unclear. V was cut by 4 bases and J by 5 bases, with 11 bases left in between. The CDR3 runs to 13 residues. From germline, CDR1 is LGHNA and CDR2 YSLEER. In nucleotides, the CDR3 is TGCGCCAGCAGCCCGCAGGTTGGGACTGAAGCTTTCTTT. It codes for CASSPQVGTEAFF.

The V and J genes are TRBV30 and TRBJ2-1; 10 bases are a match to TRBD2. V lost 0 bases and J lost 3; bases outside the gene matches: 2. The CDR3 has 15 amino acids. Germline assignment: CDR1 GTSNPN and CDR2 SVGIG (reference sequence). The CDR3 is CAWSVPSGGYNEQFF. The CDR3 DNA sequence: TGTGCCTGGAGTGTACCTAGCGGGGGCTACAATGAGCAGTTCTTC.

The J gene is TRBJ1-2, the V gene TRBV6-4, with 9 bases matching TRBD1. Trimming at V came to 6 bases and at J to 10 bases, leaving 9 bases not matched to a gene. Germline V gene sequence: CDR1 MRHNA, CDR2 SNTAGT. CDR3 size: 13 residues. Here the CDR3 reads CASRPGTGFDYTF. The CDR3 DNA reads TGTGCCAGCAGGCCCGGGACAGGGTTCGACTACACCTTC.

The J gene is TRBJ2-1, the V gene TRBV19, with D maybe TRBD1 (6 bases). V lost 2 bases and J 3 bases, leaving 14 bases between the germline ends. The CDR3 extends over 16 amino acids. Germline V lookup: CDR1 LNHDA, CDR2 SQIVND (reference sequence). The CDR3 sequence: CASSIKSSDSYNEQFF. In nucleotides, the CDR3 is TGTGCCAGTAGTATAAAGTCTTCGGACAGCTACAATGAGCAGTTCTTC.

The rearrangement joins TRBV19 to TRBJ1-6; possible D gene TRBD1, 5 bases. CDR1 is LNHDA and CDR2 is SQIVND in the germline V gene (reference sequence). The CDR3 is made up of 17 amino acids. Between the trimmed V and J ends, which lost 3 bases and 0 bases, there was a span of 12 bases. The CDR3 reads CASSIQGVSSYNSPLHF. CDR3 nucleotide sequence: TGTGCCAGTAGTATCCAGGGAGTAAGCTCCTATAATTCACCCCTCCACTTT. The full variable domain, rest sourced from reference TRBV19 and TRBJ1-6, is DGGITQSPKYLFRKEGQNVTLSCEQNLNHDAMYWYRQDPGQGLRLIYYSQIVNDFQKGDIAEGYSVSREKKESFPLTVTSAQKNPTAFYLCASSIQGVSSYNSPLHFGNGTRLTVT.